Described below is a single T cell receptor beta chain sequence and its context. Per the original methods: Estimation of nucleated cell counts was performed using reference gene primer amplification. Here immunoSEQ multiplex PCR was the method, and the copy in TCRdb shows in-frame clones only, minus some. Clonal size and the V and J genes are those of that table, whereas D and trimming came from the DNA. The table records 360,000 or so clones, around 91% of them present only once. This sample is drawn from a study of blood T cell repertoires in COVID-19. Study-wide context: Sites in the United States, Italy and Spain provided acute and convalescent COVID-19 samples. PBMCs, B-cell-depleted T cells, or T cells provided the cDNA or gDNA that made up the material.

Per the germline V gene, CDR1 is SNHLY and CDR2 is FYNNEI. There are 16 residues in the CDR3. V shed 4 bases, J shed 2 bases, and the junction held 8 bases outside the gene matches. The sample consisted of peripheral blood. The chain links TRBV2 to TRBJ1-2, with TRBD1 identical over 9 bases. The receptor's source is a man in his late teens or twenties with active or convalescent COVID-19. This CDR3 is CASSARTGVGNYGYTF. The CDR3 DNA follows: TGTGCCAGCAGTGCCCGGACAGGGGTCGGGAACTATGGCTACACCTTC.